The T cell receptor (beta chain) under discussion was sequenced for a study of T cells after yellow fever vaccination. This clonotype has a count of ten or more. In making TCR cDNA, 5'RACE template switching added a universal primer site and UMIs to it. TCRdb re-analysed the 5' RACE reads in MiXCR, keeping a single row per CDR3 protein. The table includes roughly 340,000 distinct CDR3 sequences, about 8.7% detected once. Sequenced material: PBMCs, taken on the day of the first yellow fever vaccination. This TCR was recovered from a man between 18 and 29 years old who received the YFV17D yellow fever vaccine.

The DNA for the CDR3 is TGTGCCAGCAGGCGACTAGCGGCCGAGACCCAGTACTTC. This codes for CASRRLAAETQYF. The rearrangement joins TRBV6-1 to TRBJ2-5; 9 bases are shared with TRBD2. Germline CDR1 reads MNHNS; CDR2 reads SASEGT. This CDR3 has 13 amino acids. J was trimmed by 5 bases and V by 6 bases; bases with no gene match: 4.